This T cell receptor (beta chain) was recovered during a study of blood T cell repertoires in COVID-19. Study details: Both acute and convalescent COVID-19 samples were obtained from the United States, Italy and Spain. PBMCs, B-cell-depleted T cells, or T cells were the source of the cDNA or gDNA that made up the material.

In germline, CDR1 is SGHTS, CDR2 YDEGEE. V was cut by 1 base and J by 0 bases, with 11 bases left in between. The CDR3 sequence is 17 residues long. As originally analysed: Cell counts per sample came from amplifying reference gene primers. TCRdb's copy holds only in-frame clones and misses some; the assay was immunoSEQ multiplex PCR. The D gene and trimming were derived from the DNA, and the V and J assignments and clone size from that table. Of over 140,000 clones in the sample, 75% to 85% were seen once. The sequence derives from a woman aged 80 or over with active or convalescent COVID-19. This rearrangement joins TRBV5-8 to TRBJ1-6; D perhaps matches TRBD1 (6 bases). Sequencing was carried out using peripheral blood. The CDR3 coding sequence is TGTGCCAGCAGCTTGCCAGGGGCGAGCTCCTATAATTCACCCCTCCACTTT. It translates to CASSLPGASSYNSPLHF.